These 2 T cell receptor beta chains share one sample of origin, sequenced in a study of blood T cell repertoires in COVID-19. Clones were sequenced by immunoSEQ multiplex PCR, and TCRdb holds only the in-frame ones, with some missing. The table includes 300,000 to 450,000 clones, more than 70% detected once. What was sequenced was PBMCs or T cells enriched from blood (not recorded which). The receptors were sampled from a man aged 30-40 years who had recovered from COVID-19.

A few counts support this clone. The V gene is TRBV7-2, the J gene TRBJ1-2, with TRBD1 matching 12 bases. Trimming cost V 1 base and J 4 bases; bases outside gene matches: 7. CDR3 size: 17 residues. Germline lookup yields CDR1 SGHTA and CDR2 FQGNSA. The CDR3 is CASSLVPGQGAGYGYTF. DNA of the CDR3: TGTGCCAGCAGCTTAGTCCCGGGACAGGGGGCGGGCTATGGCTACACCTTC. Variable domain in full (rest from reference TRBV7-2 and TRBJ1-2): GAGVSQSPSNKVTEKGKDVELRCDPISGHTALYWYRQSLGQGLEFLIYFQGNSAPDKSGLPSDRFSAERTGGSVSTLTIQRTQQEDSAVYLCASSLVPGQGAGYGYTFGSGTRLTVV.

This clone appeared a single time. The rearrangement links TRBV5-4 to TRBJ2-3, with 12 bases identical to TRBD2. Per the germline V gene, CDR1 is SGHNT and CDR2 is YYREEE (reference sequence). The ends lost 4 bases at V and 7 bases at J; junction bases unmatched: 13. This CDR3 spans 17 amino acids. The chain's CDR3 is CASSVLAGGTGSNTQYF. For the CDR3, the DNA is TGTGCCAGCAGCGTACTAGCGGGGGGAACCGGAAGCAATACGCAGTATTTT.